These 22 T cell receptor beta chains came from one sample sequenced in a study of blood T cell repertoires in COVID-19. Generated by immunoSEQ multiplex PCR, the TCRdb table keeps only in-frame clones and is missing some. The sample contains fewer than 350,000 clones, about 86% of which appear only once. Sequenced input: PBMCs or T cells enriched from blood (not recorded which). The receptors were gathered from a middle-aged woman with acute COVID-19.

This clone was counted a single time. The V call is TRBV6-2 or TRBV6-3, the J call TRBJ2-1; 7 bases are shared with TRBD2. V gave up 0 bases and J gave up 7 bases; unmatched junction bases: 9. This CDR3 is 16 amino acids long. Germline V gives CDR1 MNHEY, CDR2 SVGEGT. The CDR3 region is CASSYSERGRGNEQFF. CDR3 coding DNA: TGTGCCAGCAGTTACTCCGAGCGGGGCCGGGGGAATGAGCAGTTCTTC.

The chain recombines TRBV7-8 with TRBJ1-4; possibly TRBD1 for D (5 bases). CDR1 and CDR2 (germline): SGHVS, FQNEAQ. V dropped 4 bases and J dropped 5 bases, with 20 bases sitting between them. The CDR3 contains 17 residues. In DNA, the CDR3 is TGTGCCAGCAGCTACCTGGGGGGGACTGGGAGGAATGAAAAACTGTTTTTT. This gives the protein CASSYLGGTGRNEKLFF.

The genes are TRBV7-9 and TRBJ1-4, with TRBD1 as a possible D gene (6 bases). CDR1 and CDR2 (germline): SEHNR, FQNEAQ (reference sequence). V dropped 1 base and J dropped 4 bases, with 10 bases sitting between them. The CDR3 has 15 residues. The CDR3 region is CASSLVGGINEKLFF. CDR3 nucleotide sequence: TGTGCCAGCAGCTTAGTAGGGGGAATTAATGAAAAACTGTTTTTT.

The chain is built from TRBV15 and TRBJ1-3, with 12 nucleotides matching TRBD1. The CDR3 contains 19 residues. The junction had 9 bases not matched to a gene; V was cut back by 3 bases and J by 0 bases. The germline V gene has CDR1 LNHNV and CDR2 YYDKDF (reference sequence). This CDR3 reads CATSRLLGTGGVSGNTIYF. The CDR3 nucleotides read TGTGCCACCAGCAGGCTACTGGGGACAGGGGGCGTCTCTGGAAACACCATATATTTT.

This chain uses TRBV27 with TRBJ2-1; 14 nucleotides match TRBD2. Germline CDR1 and CDR2: MNHEY and SMNVEV (reference sequence). The CDR3 is made up of 15 amino acids. J lost 10 bases, V lost 6 bases, and 8 bases had no gene match. The CDR3 sequence: CASRPGTSGGYEQFF. For the CDR3, the DNA is TGTGCCAGCAGGCCCGGGACTAGCGGGGGCTACGAGCAGTTCTTC.

The sample holds one count of this clone. The V gene is TRBV3-1 (or the pseudogene TRBV3-2), the J gene TRBJ2-7; D may be TRBD1 (6 bases). The CDR3 covers 14 residues. Germline V gene lookup returns CDR1 LGHDT and CDR2 YNNKEL (reference sequence). The V and J ends lost 4 bases and 3 bases respectively, with 13 bases between them. The CDR3 coding sequence is TGTGCCAGCAGCCCGCGGACAGCGAACTACGAGCAGTACTTC. Its protein product is CASSPRTANYEQYF.

The chain carries TRBV27 and TRBJ2-1; no definite D call. With 0 bases removed from V and 4 bases from J, the gap between germline ends came to 10 bases. The V gene's germline CDR1 is MNHEY and CDR2 SMNVEV (reference sequence). CDR3 length: 15 amino acids. The DNA of the CDR3 is TGTGCCAGCAGTTTATCTAGATCTCCGTACAATGAGCAGTTCTTC. This sequence encodes CASSLSRSPYNEQFF.

The V call is TRBV28, the J call TRBJ1-4, with D tentatively TRBD1 (6 bases). V was cut by 5 bases and J by 3 bases, with 13 bases left in between. The CDR3 runs 15 residues. Germline loops: CDR1 MDHEN, CDR2 SYDVKM. This chain's CDR3 is CASSPLRTANEKLFF. CDR3 sequence (DNA): TGTGCCAGCAGTCCCCTCCGGACAGCTAATGAAAAACTGTTTTTT.

The rearrangement joins TRBV19 to TRBJ1-3; no clear D gene. This CDR3 comprises 13 residues. Germline assignment: CDR1 LNHDA and CDR2 SQIVND (reference sequence). V lost 4 bases and J lost 4, with 8 bases in between. The CDR3 DNA follows: TGTGCCAGTAGTACCCTCGGGGGAAACACCATATATTTT. As protein: CASSTLGGNTIYF.

V is TRBV7-6 and J is TRBJ1-1; tentative D call: TRBD1 (5 bases). Germline CDR1 is SGHVS and CDR2 is FNYEAQ. The CDR3 spans 16 residues. V lost 1 base to trimming and J lost 0 bases, with 12 bases between them. The CDR3 sequence is CASSLGRGSMNTEAFF. For the CDR3, the DNA is TGTGCCAGCAGCTTAGGGAGGGGAAGCATGAACACTGAAGCTTTCTTT. The full variable domain, rest sourced from reference TRBV7-6 and TRBJ1-1, is GAGVSQSPRYKVTKRGQDVALRCDPISGHVSLYWYRQALGQGPEFLTYFNYEAQQDKSGLPNDRFSAERPEGSISTLTIQRTEQRDSAMYRCASSLGRGSMNTEAFFGQGTRLTVV.

This clone was recorded only once. The CDR3 nucleotides read TGTGCCAGCTCAAGGGACAGCTCCTACGAGCAGTACTTC. Translated, it gives CASSRDSSYEQYF. V and J are TRBV18 and TRBJ2-7, with 7 bases fitting TRBD1. The ends lost 5 bases at V and 0 bases at J; junction bases unmatched: 1. Germline CDR1 reads KGHSH; CDR2 reads LQKENI. This CDR3 contains 13 residues.

Worth noting for this clone: Other DNA sequences of this sample code for an identical CDR3. The rearrangement joins TRBV5-1 to TRBJ2-4; D is perhaps TRBD2 (6 bases). Trimming cost V 0 bases and J 1 base, with 8 bases left between them. CDR1 and CDR2 from the germline V gene are SGHRS and YFSETQ. The CDR3 sequence is 15 residues long. In DNA form, the CDR3 reads TGCGCCAGCAGCTTGGCGGGACTGGCCAAAAACATTCAGTACTTC. As protein: CASSLAGLAKNIQYF.

This CDR3 reads CASSIGGGANAFF. In DNA form, the CDR3 reads TGTGCCAGTAGTATTGGGGGGGGCGCGAACGCTTTCTTT. This sequence joins TRBV19 and TRBJ1-1; D perhaps matches TRBD1 (6 bases). V gave up 3 bases and J gave up 11 bases, with 16 bases separating them. Germline CDR1 reads LNHDA; CDR2 reads SQIVND (reference sequence). The length of the CDR3 is 13 residues.

This clone was seen more than once but under ten times. The DNA of the CDR3 is TGCGCCAGCAGCTTGACGACAGGGGTACAGCCCCAGCATTTT. Translation: CASSLTTGVQPQHF. V gene TRBV5-1 combines with J gene TRBJ1-5; 8 bases fit TRBD1. The CDR3 is 14 amino acids. Trimming at V came to 1 base and at J to 7 bases, leaving 4 bases not matched to a gene. Germline V gene lookup returns CDR1 SGHRS and CDR2 YFSETQ.

The chain couples TRBV6-5 to TRBJ1-2; 9 nucleotides line up with TRBD1. CDR3 length: 15 amino acids. Trimming at V came to 2 bases and at J to 8 bases, leaving 9 bases not matched to a gene. CDR1 MNHEY and CDR2 SVGAGI come from the germline V gene. The CDR3, as DNA: TGTGCCAGCAGTTACGGGGGGACAGGGCGAGGGGGCTACACCTTC. It specifies CASSYGGTGRGGYTF.

As for this clone: The same CDR3 is also encoded by other DNA sequences in this sample. The chain employs TRBV18 and TRBJ1-3, with D unresolved. The germline gives CDR1 KGHSH, CDR2 LQKENI. The V end was cut by 3 bases, the J end by 4 bases, with 4 bases between. This CDR3 comprises 12 residues. CDR3 amino acids: CASSPQGNTIYF. The DNA for the CDR3 is TGTGCCAGCTCACCTCAGGGAAACACCATATATTTT.

This chain connects TRBV6-2 or TRBV6-3 to TRBJ2-5, with TRBD1 matching over 9 bases. CDR3 size: 14 residues. J lost 5 bases, V lost 6 bases, and 7 bases had no gene match. CDR1 and CDR2 (germline): MNHEY, SVGEGT. CDR3 sequence: CASSTTGGRETQYF. The CDR3 DNA sequence: TGTGCCAGCAGCACAACAGGGGGCCGGGAGACCCAGTACTTC.

This chain connects TRBV7-2 to TRBJ1-5; no clear D gene. Germline CDR1 SGHTA, CDR2 FQGNSA. The CDR3 extends over 13 amino acids. V dropped 6 bases and J dropped 5 bases, with 11 bases sitting between them. The CDR3 DNA sequence: TGTGCCAGCAGTGAACAGCAAGATCAGCCCCAGCATTTT. It is translated as CASSEQQDQPQHF.

This clone was seen a handful of times. The J gene is TRBJ1-2, the V gene TRBV7-2; 9 positions match TRBD1. This CDR3 contains 13 residues. V trimming: 4 bases; J trimming: 6 bases; junction bases outside the gene matches: 3. The germline V gene has CDR1 SGHTA and CDR2 FQGNSA. The DNA for the CDR3 is TGTGCCAGCAGCTCCCGACAGGGGGATGGCTACACCTTC. Translating it yields CASSSRQGDGYTF. Together with reference TRBV7-2 and TRBJ1-2, the CDR3 gives the full variable domain: GAGVSQSPSNKVTEKGKDVELRCDPISGHTALYWYRQSLGQGLEFLIYFQGNSAPDKSGLPSDRFSAERTGGSVSTLTIQRTQQEDSAVYLCASSSRQGDGYTFGSGTRLTVV.

The chain joins TRBV13 to TRBJ2-7; weak D call: TRBD1 (6 bases). The CDR3 has 14 amino acids. V lost 5 bases to trimming and J lost 1 base, with 12 bases between them. Germline lookup yields CDR1 PRHDT and CDR2 FYEKMQ (reference sequence). CDR3 amino acids: CASSPGHQSYEQYF. CDR3 nucleotide sequence: TGTGCCAGCAGCCCGGGACACCAGTCCTACGAGCAGTACTTC.

The V and J genes are TRBV14 and TRBJ2-1; TRBD1 agrees at 8 bases. The CDR3 sequence is 15 residues long. Per germline, CDR1 SGHDN and CDR2 FVKESK. V lost 4 bases and J lost 3; bases outside the gene matches: 5. The CDR3 spells CASSLLGQGYNEQFF. DNA of the CDR3: TGTGCCAGCAGCCTCTTAGGACAGGGCTACAATGAGCAGTTCTTC.

This clone is categorized as medium-sized. The chain uses TRBV19 and TRBJ2-7; 11 bases match TRBD1. V was pared by 10 bases and J by 6 bases, with 5 bases of the junction left unmatched. The germline gives CDR1 LNHDA, CDR2 SQIVND (reference sequence). The CDR3 totals 12 residues. The CDR3 here is CAKGQGEGEQYF. The CDR3 DNA is TGTGCCAAGGGACAGGGGGAGGGCGAGCAGTACTTC. Combining the CDR3 with reference TRBV19 and TRBJ2-7 gives the whole variable domain DGGITQSPKYLFRKEGQNVTLSCEQNLNHDAMYWYRQDPGQGLRLIYYSQIVNDFQKGDIAEGYSVSREKKESFPLTVTSAQKNPTAFYLCAKGQGEGEQYFGPGTRLTVT.